The 10 T cell receptor beta chains listed next were all sequenced from one sample in a study of T cell responses to AZD1222 COVID-19 vaccine. Repertoires were generated with immunoSEQ multiplex PCR, while TCRdb's copy carries only in-frame clones and drops some. Of around 100,000 clones detected, 80% to 90% appear once; the ten largest clones hold 15% to 20%. Source: peripheral blood, taken on day 0 of AZD1222 vaccination. These receptors all come from an adult in good health.

This clone was seen only a few times. The V call is TRBV28, the J call TRBJ2-7; perhaps TRBD2 as D (6 bases). The CDR3 length is 14 residues. CDR1 is MDHEN, CDR2 SYDVKM, per germline. The V end was cut by 4 bases, the J end by 2 bases, with 12 bases between. The CDR3 protein is CASSSGTPPYEQYF. The CDR3 DNA reads TGTGCCAGCAGTTCCGGGACTCCCCCCTACGAGCAGTACTTC.

Note on this clone: The same CDR3 arises from other DNA sequences in this sample as well. The chain links TRBV19 to TRBJ2-1, with 7 bases aligning to TRBD1. This CDR3 is built from 13 residues. Germline V gene sequence: CDR1 LNHDA, CDR2 SQIVND (reference sequence). V gave up 10 bases and J gave up 4 bases; unmatched junction bases: 7. The CDR3 protein is CATRGRGYNEQFF. CDR3 DNA sequence: TGTGCCACAAGGGGCAGGGGGTACAATGAGCAGTTCTTC.

This rearrangement joins TRBV2 to TRBJ1-5; no definite D call. The CDR3 totals 16 residues. Looked up from germline, CDR1 is SNHLY and CDR2 is FYNNEI. Trimming pared 6 bases from V and 2 bases from J, leaving 17 bases between. As DNA, the CDR3 is TGTGCCAGCAGCGCAGACTGGTCCTATGGCAATCAGCCCCAGCATTTT. As protein: CASSADWSYGNQPQHF.

This rearrangement joins TRBV7-3 to TRBJ2-1; no definite D call. This CDR3 has 15 residues. In germline, CDR1 is SGHTA, CDR2 FQGTGA. V was clipped by 5 bases and J by 7 bases, with 18 bases between them. The DNA for the CDR3 is TGTGCCAGCAGCGCCGCAGGTGGGGTGGTAAATGAGCAGTTCTTC. This translates into CASSAAGGVVNEQFF.

The count of this clone is one. The chain employs TRBV27 and TRBJ1-1, with D uncertain. From germline, CDR1 is MNHEY and CDR2 SMNVEV (reference sequence). V was clipped by 5 bases and J by 1 base, with 17 bases between them. The CDR3 totals 16 residues. CDR3 bases: TGTGCCAGCAGTCGAATTCTTGGGGTGGGGAACACTGAAGCTTTCTTT. It is translated as CASSRILGVGNTEAFF.

The rearrangement uses TRBV18 and TRBJ1-1, with D possibly being TRBD1 (6 bases). Between the trimmed V and J ends, which lost 6 bases and 5 bases, there was a span of 25 bases. The length of the CDR3 is 17 residues. From germline, CDR1 is KGHSH and CDR2 LQKENI. The CDR3 nucleotides are TGTGCCAGCTCGCCCCAACCCCCACAGGGTGGAGATACTGAAGCTTTCTTT. Amino acid sequence: CASSPQPPQGGDTEAFF.

The chain combines TRBV5-4 with TRBJ2-2, with D hard to call. Germline V gene lookup returns CDR1 SGHNT and CDR2 YYREEE (reference sequence). This CDR3 region has 14 residues. Trimming removed 4 bases from V and 6 bases from J, with 13 bases in between. CDR3 region: CASSPEARSGELFF. DNA for the CDR3: TGTGCCAGCAGCCCGGAAGCGAGATCCGGGGAGCTGTTTTTT. The whole variable domain, filled in from reference TRBV5-4 and TRBJ2-2, reads ETGVTQSPTHLIKTRGQQVTLRCSSQSGHNTVSWYQQALGQGPQFIFQYYREEENGRGNFPPRFSGLQFPNYSSELNVNALELDDSALYLCASSPEARSGELFFGEGSRLTVL.

This chain uses TRBV6-6 with TRBJ2-2, with 8 positions matching TRBD2. CDR3 length: 15 amino acids. Trimming at V came to 6 bases and at J to 3 bases, leaving 6 bases not matched to a gene. Germline loops: CDR1 MNHNY, CDR2 SVGAGI (reference sequence). DNA of the CDR3: TGTGCCAGCAGGATTAGCGGGGCGGACACCGGGGAGCTGTTTTTT. Encoded protein: CASRISGADTGELFF.

This chain joins TRBV19 and TRBJ1-4; D may be TRBD1 (6 bases). Germline V lookup: CDR1 LNHDA, CDR2 SQIVND (reference sequence). This CDR3 region has 14 residues. V was pared by 5 bases and J by 6 bases, with 13 bases between. The CDR3 sequence: CASSGQIADEKLFF. The CDR3 coding sequence is TGTGCCAGTAGTGGACAGATCGCAGATGAAAAACTGTTTTTT. Together with reference TRBV19 and TRBJ1-4, the CDR3 gives the full variable domain: DGGITQSPKYLFRKEGQNVTLSCEQNLNHDAMYWYRQDPGQGLRLIYYSQIVNDFQKGDIAEGYSVSREKKESFPLTVTSAQKNPTAFYLCASSGQIADEKLFFGSGTQLSVL.

V and J are TRBV2 and TRBJ1-6, with D possibly TRBD1 on 6 matching bases. V dropped 2 bases and J dropped 5 bases, with 13 bases sitting between them. CDR3 length: 16 amino acids. CDR1 is SNHLY and CDR2 is FYNNEI in the germline V gene. As DNA, the CDR3 is TGTGCCAGCAGTGAACGGCAGGGGTGGGATAATTCACCCCTCCACTTT. It encodes CASSERQGWDNSPLHF.